This T cell receptor beta chain appears in the sequencing data of a study of cytotoxic CD8 clonotypes in ibrutinib-treated CLL. Points from the study as a whole: Clonotypes that were public were uncommon, and they contracted or stayed stable on treatment.

As regards this clone: Antigen: not known.

The table came from immunoSEQ multiplex PCR; TCRdb's copy has only in-frame clones and leaves some out. Of 250,000 to 350,000 clones listed, approximately 76% were seen once; the top ten hold 5.6%. The V end lost 6 bases, the J end lost 0 bases, and 8 bases lay between the germline ends. The CDR3 has 13 residues. Looked up from germline, CDR1 is MNHNY and CDR2 is SVGAGI (reference sequence). The sequence was collected from a human donor with chronic lymphocytic leukemia. The source material was PBMCs, sampled at disease progression, from a patient treated with ibrutinib. The chain recombines TRBV6-6 with TRBJ1-2; a weak D match, TRBD1 (6 bases). The CDR3 spells CASRDSSNYGYTF. The CDR3 nucleotides read TGTGCCAGCAGGGACAGCTCTAACTATGGCTACACCTTC.